This is a list of T cell receptor beta chains from one sample in a study of blood T cell repertoires in COVID-19. The data were produced by immunoSEQ multiplex PCR, yet TCRdb's version contains in-frame clones alone and is incomplete. The sample has about 240,000 clones; roughly 86% are singletons. Sequencing used peripheral blood. The receptor source for this set is a woman aged 25 to 45 who had recovered from COVID-19. CDR3s include the opening cysteine and the closing phenylalanine or tryptophan. Fields, in order: D gene, V gene, J gene, clone size, CDR3 protein, CDR3 DNA. A D gene is named only where the DNA matches it firmly. The size field is filled for only some rows; it gives once, few, many or a size class.

TRBD1	TRBV5-1	TRBJ2-3	once	CASSSQGVKPDTQYF	TGCGCCAGCAGCTCCCAGGGGGTTAAGCCAGATACGCAGTATTTT
.	TRBV4-1	TRBJ2-1	.	CASSRLPTASNEQFF	TGCGCCAGCAGCCGCCTACCGACAGCCTCCAATGAGCAGTTCTTC
.	TRBV9	TRBJ1-6	.	CASSDETGNSPLHF	TGTGCCAGCAGCGATGAGACAGGAAATTCACCCCTCCACTTT
.	TRBV4-1	TRBJ2-5	.	CASSQDAQMLSETQYF	TGCGCCAGCAGCCAAGATGCCCAGATGTTATCGGAGACCCAGTACTTC
TRBD1	TRBV10-3	TRBJ1-3	.	CAISESSGGNGNTIYF	TGTGCCATCAGTGAGTCCTCAGGGGGCAATGGAAACACCATATATTTT
.	TRBV7-2	TRBJ1-1	.	CASSREGARGKTEAFF	TGTGCCAGCAGCAGGGAAGGAGCGAGAGGGAAGACTGAAGCTTTCTTT
.	TRBV5-8	TRBJ2-1	.	CASRSDRWGLNEQFF	TGTGCCAGCAGATCCGACAGATGGGGATTGAATGAGCAGTTCTTC
TRBD1	TRBV23-1	TRBJ1-2	.	CASSPYDRGRAYGYTF	TGCGCCAGCAGTCCGTACGACAGGGGGCGCGCCTATGGCTACACCTTC
.	TRBV7-9	TRBJ1-5	.	CASSDSDSGSNQPQHF	TGTGCCAGCAGCGACTCGGACAGTGGTAGCAATCAGCCCCAGCATTTT
.	TRBV5-6	TRBJ2-1	.	CASSLVRGYNEQFF	TGTGCCAGCAGCTTGGTCAGAGGGTACAATGAGCAGTTCTTC
.	TRBV19	TRBJ1-6	few	CASSIVVAYNSPLHF	TGTGCCAGTAGTATCGTGGTAGCCTATAATTCACCCCTCCACTTT
TRBD2	TRBV2	TRBJ2-3	.	CASKSSLAVGRAAGLGYF	TGTGCCAGCAAGTCCTCACTAGCGGTAGGCAGGGCGGCTGGGTTAGGTTATTTT
TRBD1	TRBV5-6	TRBJ1-5	.	CASSLGSGQGGVNQPQHF	TGTGCCAGCAGCTTGGGTTCGGGACAGGGTGGAGTCAATCAGCCCCAGCATTTT
TRBD2	TRBV3-1/TRBV3-2	TRBJ2-5	.	CASSQVRLAGGPKQETQYF	TGTGCCAGCAGCCAAGTAAGGCTAGCGGGGGGGCCGAAGCAAGAGACCCAGTACTTC
.	TRBV21-1	TRBJ2-3	.	CASSKAVGCNRGADTQYF	TGTGCCAGCAGCAAAGCAGTCGGTTGTAACAGGGGTGCAGATACGCAGTATTTT
TRBD1	TRBV7-2	TRBJ1-2	.	CASSFRDRGTGYTF	TGTGCCAGCAGCTTCCGCGACAGGGGTACAGGCTACACCTTC
TRBD2	TRBV7-3	TRBJ2-1	.	CASRPLGTSGVDEQFF	TGTGCCAGCAGGCCTCTCGGGACTAGCGGGGTAGATGAGCAGTTCTTC
TRBD2	TRBV4-1	TRBJ2-7	once	CASSKLAGGLYEQYF	TGCGCCAGCAGCAAATTAGCGGGGGGCCTCTACGAGCAGTACTTC
.	TRBV19	TRBJ2-6	.	CASRPPQGDNVLTF	TGTGCCAGTAGACCGCCACAGGGAGACAACGTCCTGACTTTC
TRBD1	TRBV4-3	TRBJ1-5	.	CASSQQGGRRNQPQHF	TGCGCCAGCAGCCAACAGGGGGGAAGGCGCAATCAGCCCCAGCATTTT
.	TRBV7-2	TRBJ2-1	.	CASSSPSSYNEQFF	TGTGCCAGCAGCTCACCTAGCTCCTACAATGAGCAGTTCTTC
.	TRBV11-2	TRBJ1-2	.	CASSLAPGGLYGYTF	TGTGCCAGCAGCTTAGCCCCCGGCGGCCTCTATGGCTACACCTTC
.	TRBV11-2	TRBJ1-2	.	CASSLGWPYGYTF	TGTGCCAGCAGCTTAGGATGGCCCTATGGCTACACCTTC
.	TRBV5-1	TRBJ1-5	.	CASSLRGGSNQPQHF	TGCGCCAGCAGCTTGAGGGGTGGTAGCAATCAGCCCCAGCATTTT
TRBD1	TRBV5-4	TRBJ2-6	.	CASTETGFSGANVLTF	TGTGCCAGCACCGAGACAGGGTTTTCTGGGGCCAACGTCCTGACTTTC
.	TRBV4-2	TRBJ2-7	.	CASSHWGVGYEQYF	TGTGCCAGCAGCCATTGGGGGGTGGGCTACGAGCAGTACTTC
TRBD1	TRBV5-1	TRBJ1-2	.	CASSLFLRDRAKGYTF	TGCGCCAGCAGCTTGTTTTTGCGGGACAGGGCGAAAGGCTACACCTTC
.	TRBV6-5	TRBJ1-1	.	CASSYSAGTEAFF	TGTGCCAGCAGTTACTCGGCAGGAACTGAAGCTTTCTTT
TRBD1	TRBV3-1/TRBV3-2	TRBJ2-5	.	CASSPRTGVETQYF	TGTGCCAGCAGCCCCCGGACAGGGGTGGAGACCCAGTACTTC
.	TRBV12-3/TRBV12-4	TRBJ1-1	.	CASSGRGNTEAFF	TGTGCCAGCAGCGGACGGGGGAACACTGAAGCTTTCTTT
.	TRBV2	TRBJ2-7	.	CASRTDSYEQYF	TGTGCCAGCAGGACAGACTCCTACGAGCAGTACTTC
.	TRBV6-2/TRBV6-3	TRBJ2-2	.	CASSYSPSTGELFF	TGTGCCAGCAGTTACTCTCCGAGCACCGGGGAGCTGTTTTTT
TRBD1	TRBV2	TRBJ1-2	.	CASSIIRQGAGYGYTF	TGTGCCAGCAGTATAATTAGACAGGGGGCAGGCTATGGCTACACCTTC
TRBD2	TRBV4-1	TRBJ2-3	.	CASSHLGRDGGADTQYF	TGCGCCAGCAGCCACCTCGGACGGGACGGGGGGGCAGATACGCAGTATTTT
.	TRBV5-4	TRBJ1-4	.	CASSKQGVLNEKLFF	TGTGCCAGCAGCAAGCAGGGCGTGCTTAATGAAAAACTGTTTTTT
TRBD1	TRBV3-1/TRBV3-2	TRBJ1-6	.	CASSLRGRTSPLHF	TGTGCCAGCAGCCTCAGGGGGCGAACTTCACCCCTCCACTTT
TRBD1	TRBV5-1	TRBJ1-1	.	CASSLRQGMTEAFF	TGCGCCAGCAGCTTGAGACAGGGGATGACTGAAGCTTTCTTT
.	TRBV19	TRBJ2-3	.	CASSIEGARTDTQYF	TGTGCCAGTAGTATAGAAGGGGCGCGCACAGATACGCAGTATTTT
.	TRBV7-9	TRBJ1-5	.	CASSLALGQRNQPQHF	TGTGCCAGCAGCTTAGCCCTAGGACAGCGAAATCAGCCCCAGCATTTT
.	TRBV5-6	TRBJ1-1	.	CASSLGAARSTEAFF	TGTGCCAGCAGCTTGGGGGCAGCCCGAAGTACTGAAGCTTTCTTT
.	TRBV4-1	TRBJ2-5	.	CASSQDRVAETQYF	TGCGCCAGCAGCCAAGATCGAGTAGCGGAGACCCAGTACTTC
TRBD1	TRBV3-1/TRBV3-2	TRBJ1-1	.	CASSQVNRGPMNTEAFF	TGTGCCAGCAGCCAAGTAAACAGGGGGCCTATGAACACTGAAGCTTTCTTT
.	TRBV3-1/TRBV3-2	TRBJ2-2	.	CASSQFSSNTGELFF	TGTGCCAGCAGCCAGTTCTCTTCCAACACCGGGGAGCTGTTTTTT
.	TRBV29-1	TRBJ2-7	.	CSVEDDTRGAYEQYF	TGCAGCGTTGAAGATGATACCAGGGGAGCCTACGAGCAGTACTTC
TRBD1	TRBV4-1	TRBJ1-2	.	CASSQATGEVYGYTF	TGCGCCAGCAGCCAAGCGACAGGGGAAGTCTATGGCTACACCTTC
.	TRBV19	TRBJ1-3	.	CASSIVPPRGTGAGNTIYF	TGTGCCAGTAGTATAGTGCCCCCGCGGGGGACGGGAGCTGGAAACACCATATATTTT
.	TRBV5-6	TRBJ2-7	many	CASSLEGSYEQYF	TGTGCCAGCAGCTTGGAGGGGTCCTACGAGCAGTACTTC
.	TRBV6-5	TRBJ1-1	.	CASSYAGAAFF	TGTGCCAGCAGTTACGCAGGGGCAGCTTTCTTT
TRBD2	TRBV3-1/TRBV3-2	TRBJ2-1	.	CASSQDLGLAGNEQFF	TGTGCCAGCAGCCAAGACTTAGGACTAGCCGGTAATGAGCAGTTCTTC
.	TRBV2	TRBJ2-5	.	CASSETPGKTQYF	TGTGCCAGCAGTGAGACCCCCGGGAAGACCCAGTACTTC
TRBD1	TRBV5-5	TRBJ1-5	few	CASSLTGGDSNQPQHF	TGTGCCAGCAGCTTGACAGGGGGTGATAGCAATCAGCCCCAGCATTTT
TRBD1	TRBV6-4	TRBJ2-7	.	CASRQEIPQGAIYEQYF	TGTGCCAGCAGACAAGAAATCCCCCAGGGGGCCATCTACGAGCAGTACTTC